The clone carrying this T cell receptor beta chain was seen a handful of times. What it binds is unknown. HTBI primers from iRepertoire and Arm-PCR of CDR3 regions yielded the TCR beta libraries. TCRdb redid the calling of the multiplex PCR reads with MiXCR, one entry per CDR3 protein. The data show 420,000 or so distinct CDR3 sequences, 23% seen once. Sample time point: persistent/refractory GD, antithyroid drugs over 5 years with positive TRAb. With RNA extracted from PBMCs as input, the TCR library was made. The CDR3 is 15 residues long. Germline CDR1 is MNHEY and CDR2 is SVGAGI. V dropped 2 bases and J dropped 3 bases, with 11 bases sitting between them. The data were taken from a study of regulatory T cells in long-lasting Graves disease. General study results and limits: Favoring TRBV28, TRBJ1-2 and TRBJ2-5 was a feature seen in persistent disease.

The sample was peripheral blood mononuclear cells (PBMCs), taken when the disease was refractory, from a patient treated with antithyroid drugs. The sequence was collected from a female donor with Graves disease. The genes are TRBV6-5 and TRBJ2-1; a possible D gene is TRBD2 (7 bases). For the CDR3, the DNA is TGTGCCAGCAGTTACGGGGGAGGGGGCTACAATGAGCAGTTCTTC. This encodes CASSYGGGGYNEQFF.